This TCR beta chain was captured by sequencing in a study of cytomegalovirus exposure and HLA in healthy donors. This PCR relied on a set of 60 Vbeta primers and 13 Jbeta primers. Study processing details: Later, some 75 million unique TCR beta chains were counted in an analysis, and roughly 11 million of them were shared. TCRdb's table, derived via immunoSEQ multiplex PCR, lists solely in-frame clones and lacks some. That table is the source of V, J and clone size, and D and trimming were worked out from the DNA. The table includes around 70,000 clones, less than 65% detected once. About this clone itself: What it binds is not known.

Germline trimming cut 5 bases from V and 3 bases from J; bases unmatched to any gene: 4. This CDR3 is built from 14 residues. The germline gives CDR1 SGHVS, CDR2 FQNEAQ. Findings of the study overall: An Asian-associated ancestry cluster reportedly showed fewer N-insertions than the approximately 690-donor mean in a later analysis. Later examination showed HLA-associated TCR beta chains had greater clonal expansion than equally common others. Prior analysis indicated that the majority of TCR beta V segments exhibited productivity approximately 90% or approximately 30% of the time.

Sequencing was done on a sample of PBMCs. The TCR was taken from a young man in good health and CMV-seronegative. The chain uses TRBV7-8 and TRBJ2-7; 10 positions match TRBD1. CDR3 loop: CASSPTGGYYEQYF. The CDR3 DNA follows: TGTGCCAGCAGCCCGACAGGGGGCTACTACGAGCAGTACTTC.